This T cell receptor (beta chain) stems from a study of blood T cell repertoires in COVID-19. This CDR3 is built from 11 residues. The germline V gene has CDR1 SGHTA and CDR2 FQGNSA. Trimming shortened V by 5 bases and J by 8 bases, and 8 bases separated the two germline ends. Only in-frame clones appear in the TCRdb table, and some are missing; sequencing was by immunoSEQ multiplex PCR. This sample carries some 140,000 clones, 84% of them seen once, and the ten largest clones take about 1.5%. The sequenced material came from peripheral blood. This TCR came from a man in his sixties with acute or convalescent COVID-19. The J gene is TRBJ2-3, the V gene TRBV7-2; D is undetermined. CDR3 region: CASSPSVTQYF. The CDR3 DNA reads TGTGCCAGCAGCCCGTCCGTTACGCAGTATTTT.